The 25 T cell receptor beta chains given below trace back to one sample, sequenced in a study of OX40 agonist ivuxolimab in advanced cancers. Sequencing was performed with immunoSEQ multiplex PCR; in TCRdb, only in-frame clones are kept and a portion is missing. Of 67,000 or so clones in the sample, around 83% were seen once. Sequencing was performed on CD4+ or CD8+ T cells sorted from blood, taken in a trial of the OX40 agonist ivuxolimab. The receptors derive from an adult with an advanced solid tumor such as melanoma, head and neck, liver or kidney cancer.

The chain is built from TRBV4-1 and TRBJ1-5; no clear D. V lost 0 bases to trimming and J lost 3 bases, with 12 bases between them. Germline values: CDR1 MGHRA, CDR2 YSYEKL. The length of the CDR3 is 16 residues. The CDR3 nucleotides read TGCGCCAGCAGCCAAGAGGCGGAGACCTCCAATCAGCCCCAGCATTTT. Protein product: CASSQEAETSNQPQHF.

J is TRBJ2-6 and V is TRBV9; D uncertain. Trimming left V 2 bases short and J 6 bases short, with 6 bases between. CDR3 length equals 13 residues. Looked up from germline, CDR1 is SGDLS and CDR2 is YYNGEE. DNA of the CDR3: TGTGCCAGCAGCGTTAGCCAGGCCAACGTCCTGACTTTC. It encodes CASSVSQANVLTF.

This clone was seen a few times. The rearrangement links TRBV7-2 to TRBJ1-5, with a weak D call TRBD1 (6 bases). CDR1 and CDR2 (germline): SGHTA, FQGNSA. The germline V and J ends were trimmed by 6 bases and 7 bases, with 16 bases remaining between them. The CDR3 is made up of 14 amino acids. The CDR3 nucleotides read TGTGCCAGCAGGTTAAATGTCAGGGGACAGCCCCAGCATTTT. This gives the protein CASRLNVRGQPQHF.

The rearrangement uses TRBV18 and TRBJ2-3, with D unclear. CDR1 and CDR2 from the germline V gene are KGHSH and LQKENI. V lost 2 bases and J 6 bases, leaving 9 bases between the germline ends. The CDR3 contains 13 residues. CDR3 sequence reads: CASSPELTDTQYF. The CDR3 bases are TGTGCCAGCTCACCAGAGCTTACGGATACGCAGTATTTT.

The rearrangement links TRBV5-1 to TRBJ2-2; 9 bases are shared with TRBD2. After removal of 6 bases from V and 8 bases from J, the junction contained 14 bases not matched to a gene. The length of the CDR3 is 16 residues. Germline V gene lookup returns CDR1 SGHRS and CDR2 YFSETQ. The CDR3 region has the DNA TGCGCCAGCACCTCCCTTAGCGGGAGCGATTCTGGGGAGCTGTTTTTT. It codes for CASTSLSGSDSGELFF.

The genes are TRBV7-8 and TRBJ2-1, with D possibly matching TRBD2 (5 bases). CDR1 SGHVS and CDR2 FQNEAQ come from the germline V gene. This CDR3 contains 15 residues. Trimming pared 3 bases from V and 3 bases from J, leaving 12 bases between. CDR3 loop: CASSFSSASYNEQFF. The CDR3 DNA sequence: TGTGCCAGCAGCTTTAGTAGCGCCAGCTACAATGAGCAGTTCTTC.

The sample holds one count of this clone. The genes are TRBV28 and TRBJ1-1; TRBD1 aligns across 8 bases. The CDR3 sequence is 11 residues long. Germline CDR1 and CDR2: MDHEN and SYDVKM. The J segment lost 10 bases and the V segment lost 7 bases, leaving 5 bases of the junction unmatched. The CDR3 here is CASTTGVGAFF. Written as DNA, the CDR3 is TGTGCCAGCACGACAGGGGTCGGAGCTTTCTTT.

The chain has TRBV6-5 and TRBJ1-5, with D perhaps TRBD1 (5 bases). CDR3 length: 13 amino acids. CDR1 and CDR2 (germline): MNHEY, SVGAGI. V was pared by 2 bases and J by 6 bases, with 8 bases between. CDR3 nucleotides: TGTGCCAGCAGTTACGGGGGTAGTCAGCCCCAGCATTTT. Its translation is CASSYGGSQPQHF.

This chain joins TRBV7-7 and TRBJ2-1, with D perhaps TRBD2 (6 bases). Germline CDR1 and CDR2: SSHAT and FNYEAQ (reference sequence). Trimming took 5 bases from V and 10 from J, leaving 18 bases between them. CDR3 length: 14 amino acids. The CDR3 DNA sequence: TGTGCCAGCAGCGAGACCGGGACTGTAGGCGAGCAGTTCTTC. Translated, it gives CASSETGTVGEQFF.

The chain employs TRBV7-2 and TRBJ2-7; D is possibly TRBD1 or TRBD2 (5 bases each). The CDR3 sequence is 15 residues long. CDR1 is SGHTA, CDR2 FQGNSA, per germline. V was cut by 3 bases and J by 4 bases, with 16 bases left in between. The CDR3 region has the DNA TGTGCCAGCAGCTTGGGTGGGGGAACCACGTACGAGCAGTACTTC. Amino acids: CASSLGGGTTYEQYF.

The chain uses TRBV27 and TRBJ2-5, with D perhaps TRBD1 (6 bases). Between the trimmed V and J ends, which lost 3 bases and 2 bases, there was a span of 13 bases. CDR1 is MNHEY and CDR2 is SMNVEV in the germline V gene (reference sequence). The CDR3 spans 15 residues. For the CDR3, the DNA is TGTGCCAGCAGTTTCAGGGGACGCGAACAAGAGACCCAGTACTTC. The encoded protein is CASSFRGREQETQYF.

The chain recombines TRBV27 with TRBJ2-2, with TRBD2 identical over 13 bases. Germline trimming cut 8 bases from V and 3 bases from J; bases unmatched to any gene: 9. This CDR3 comprises 17 residues. Germline CDR1 and CDR2: MNHEY and SMNVEV (reference sequence). The CDR3 sequence: CASWRTSGRFYTGELFF. The CDR3 DNA is TGTGCCAGCTGGAGGACTAGCGGGAGATTTTACACCGGGGAGCTGTTTTTT.

The chain has TRBV7-9 and TRBJ2-5, with D possibly being TRBD1 (6 bases). This CDR3 spans 14 amino acids. Germline V CDR1 and CDR2: SEHNR, FQNEAQ (reference sequence). V was shortened by 3 bases and J by 1 base, with 9 bases between the two germline ends. CDR3 in DNA: TGTGCCAGCAGCTTTTACAGGGCCCAAGAGACCCAGTACTTC. It specifies CASSFYRAQETQYF.

This chain links TRBV4-2 with TRBJ2-5; 10 bases are shared with TRBD2. Germline trimming cut 5 bases from V and 5 bases from J; bases unmatched to any gene: 8. Germline loops: CDR1 LGHNA, CDR2 YNFKEQ. The CDR3 consists of 15 residues. The DNA of the CDR3 is TGTGCCAGCAGCGCCTTCAGCGGGAGGGATGAGACCCAGTACTTC. Translation: CASSAFSGRDETQYF.

The chain recombines TRBV18 with TRBJ1-5; D unresolved. The CDR3 is 14 residues long. V shed 3 bases and J shed 3 bases, with 9 bases lying between them. Germline V gene data show CDR1 as KGHSH and CDR2 as LQKENI. The DNA of the CDR3 is TGTGCCAGCTCACCCTCGATGGACAATCAGCCCCAGCATTTT. Its translation is CASSPSMDNQPQHF.

CDR3 protein: CASSPGGGGTYRTEAFF. The CDR3 DNA reads as TGTGCCAGCAGTCCTGGGGGCGGAGGGACGTATAGGACTGAAGCTTTCTTT. The chain links TRBV28 to TRBJ1-1; perhaps TRBD1 as D (6 bases). The germline V and J ends were trimmed by 5 bases and 5 bases, with 24 bases remaining between them. In germline, CDR1 is MDHEN, CDR2 SYDVKM. There are 17 residues in the CDR3.

The J gene is TRBJ1-2, the V gene TRBV19; maybe TRBD1 (5 bases). V was pared by 5 bases and J by 4 bases, with 8 bases between. This CDR3 is 12 amino acids long. Germline lookup yields CDR1 LNHDA and CDR2 SQIVND (reference sequence). In DNA form, the CDR3 reads TGTGCCAGTAGTCCAGGGTCCTATGGCTACACCTTC. This translates into CASSPGSYGYTF.

This rearrangement joins TRBV28 to TRBJ2-7, with TRBD1 identical over 11 bases. Looked up from germline, CDR1 is MDHEN and CDR2 is SYDVKM. V trimming: 2 bases; J trimming: 5 bases; junction bases outside the gene matches: 5. CDR3 length: 15 residues. CDR3 DNA sequence: TGTGCCAGCAGTTTACCCGGGACAGGGGGTCACGAGCAGTACTTC. Translating it yields CASSLPGTGGHEQYF.

To note about this clone: The DNA is left out, because the CDR3 cannot be placed on it with certainty; the CDR3 is given as TCRdb lists it. The chain links TRBV6-6 to TRBJ2-1. The CDR3 length equals 15 residues, ends included. Per germline, CDR1 MNHNY and CDR2 SVGAGI (reference sequence). CDR3 residues: CASSSSPPLYNEQFF.

The rearrangement links TRBV28 to TRBJ1-2; D perhaps matches TRBD1 (6 bases). The germline V and J ends were trimmed by 5 bases and 4 bases, with 14 bases remaining between them. CDR1 is MDHEN and CDR2 is SYDVKM in the germline V gene. CDR3 size: 14 residues. The CDR3 here is CASSNRGAIYGYTF. Written as DNA, the CDR3 is TGTGCCAGCAGTAATCGGGGGGCCATCTATGGCTACACCTTC.

The chain couples TRBV7-3 to TRBJ2-2; D may be TRBD2 (7 bases). With 5 bases removed from V and 7 bases from J, the gap between germline ends came to 11 bases. The germline CDR1 and CDR2 sequences are SGHTA and FQGTGA. CDR3 length: 13 residues. The CDR3 sequence: CASSRGALGELFF. The CDR3 bases are TGTGCCAGCAGCCGGGGGGCCCTCGGGGAGCTGTTTTTT.

The chain combines TRBV7-3 with TRBJ2-1, with 7 nucleotides matching TRBD2. Germline lookup yields CDR1 SGHTA and CDR2 FQGTGA. This CDR3 comprises 14 residues. Trimming took 3 bases from V and 7 from J; bases not matched to a gene: 6. CDR3 nucleotide sequence: TGTGCCAGCAGCTTTAAACAGCGGGAAAATGAGCAGTTCTTC. This gives the protein CASSFKQRENEQFF.

The chain links TRBV29-1 to TRBJ2-4; weak D call: TRBD2 (7 bases). Between the trimmed V and J ends, which lost 0 bases and 8 bases, there was a span of 17 bases. CDR1 and CDR2 from the germline V gene are SQVTM and ANQGSEA. This CDR3 comprises 15 residues. The CDR3 reads CSVEEGGGVWDIQYF. CDR3 nucleotides: TGCAGCGTTGAAGAGGGCGGGGGCGTGTGGGACATTCAGTACTTC.

The V and J genes are TRBV11-2 and TRBJ1-1; D gene ambiguous. This CDR3 is built from 13 residues. Germline V gene data show CDR1 as SGHAT and CDR2 as FQNNGV. Trimming stripped 3 bases from V and 1 base from J, with 6 bases between. CDR3 nucleotide sequence: TGTGCCAGCAGCTTCTCGCAGAACACTGAAGCTTTCTTT. This codes for CASSFSQNTEAFF.

This clone was detected once. V gene TRBV29-1 combines with J gene TRBJ1-5; D is possibly TRBD1 (6 bases). CDR1 SQVTM and CDR2 ANQGSEA come from the germline V gene. The V end was cut by 6 bases, the J end by 0 bases, with 12 bases between. This CDR3 region has 14 residues. The CDR3 protein is CSVQTGNSNQPQHF. CDR3 nucleotides: TGCAGCGTCCAGACAGGTAATAGCAATCAGCCCCAGCATTTT.